This entry concerns a single TCR beta chain. Its cognate antigen is unknown. Germline V lookup: CDR1 SGHRS, CDR2 YFSETQ. Trimming removed 0 bases at V and 4 bases at J, with 16 bases between. The CDR3 is 16 amino acids. This entry is derived from a study of T cells in localized non-small cell lung cancer. Method: immunoSEQ multiplex PCR; TCRdb's copy keeps in-frame clones and lacks some. The repertoire has approximately 70,000 clones, around 85% of them found once; the top ten carry 20% to 25%. The study, taken as a whole, reports: A median of about 58 of the top 100 tumor clones appeared in adjacent lung, which was paired and uninvolved.

The chain carries TRBV5-1 and TRBJ1-2, with D possibly TRBD1 on 5 matching bases. This specimen consisted of peripheral blood, obtained before any cancer treatment. The TCR was taken from a male donor aged 60 or older with stage III squamous cell lung carcinoma. This CDR3 reads CASSLDGVLRAYGYTF. The CDR3 nucleotides are TGCGCCAGCAGCTTGGATGGGGTTCTCAGGGCCTATGGCTACACCTTC.